The present T cell receptor (beta chain) was sequenced within a study of blood T cell repertoires in COVID-19. Study-wide background: The samples span acute and convalescent COVID-19 from the United States, Italy and Spain. Sample material is recorded as cDNA or gDNA derived from T cells, B-cell-depleted T cells, or PBMCs.

In germline, CDR1 is SGDLS, CDR2 YYNGEE. Trimming stripped 5 bases from V and 1 base from J, with 34 bases between. The CDR3 length is 21 residues. Study processing details: For nucleated cells, counts were estimated from reference gene primer amplification. TCRdb's copy holds only in-frame clones and misses some; the assay was immunoSEQ multiplex PCR. V and J calls and clone size are given by that table; D and trimming were obtained from the DNA. The sample has about 250,000 clones; over 65% are singletons. The receptor was derived from a woman at least 80 years old with acute or convalescent COVID-19. The chain uses TRBV9 and TRBJ2-7; weak D call: TRBD1 (5 bases). Specimen: peripheral blood. The CDR3 sequence: CASSNQRKKERSRGSSYEQYF. In nucleotides, the CDR3 is TGTGCCAGCAGTAACCAGCGTAAGAAGGAGAGGTCAAGGGGTTCTTCCTACGAGCAGTACTTC.